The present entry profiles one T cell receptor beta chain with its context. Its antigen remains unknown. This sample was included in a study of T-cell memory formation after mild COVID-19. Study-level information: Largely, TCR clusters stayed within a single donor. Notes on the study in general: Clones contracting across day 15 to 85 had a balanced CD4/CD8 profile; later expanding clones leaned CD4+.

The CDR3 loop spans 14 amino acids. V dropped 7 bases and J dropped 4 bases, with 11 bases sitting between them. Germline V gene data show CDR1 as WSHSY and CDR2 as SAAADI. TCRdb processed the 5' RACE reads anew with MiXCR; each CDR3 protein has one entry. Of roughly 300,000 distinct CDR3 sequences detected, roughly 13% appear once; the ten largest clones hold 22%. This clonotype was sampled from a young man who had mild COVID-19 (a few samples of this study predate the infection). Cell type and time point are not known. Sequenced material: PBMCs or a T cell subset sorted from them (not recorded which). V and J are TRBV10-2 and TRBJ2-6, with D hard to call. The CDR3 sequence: CASNSRTGANVLTF. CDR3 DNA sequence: TGCGCCAGCAATAGCCGAACCGGGGCCAACGTCCTGACTTTC.